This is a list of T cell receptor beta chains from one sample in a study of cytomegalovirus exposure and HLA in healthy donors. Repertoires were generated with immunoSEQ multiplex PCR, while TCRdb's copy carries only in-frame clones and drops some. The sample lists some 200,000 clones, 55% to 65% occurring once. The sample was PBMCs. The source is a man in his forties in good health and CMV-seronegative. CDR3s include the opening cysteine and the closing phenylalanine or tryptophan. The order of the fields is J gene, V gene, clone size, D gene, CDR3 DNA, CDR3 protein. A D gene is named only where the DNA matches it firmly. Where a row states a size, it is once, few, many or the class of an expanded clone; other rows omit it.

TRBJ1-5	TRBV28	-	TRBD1	TGTGCCAGCAGTATAACAGGGGAGGTCAGCAATCAGCCCCAGCATTTT	CASSITGEVSNQPQHF
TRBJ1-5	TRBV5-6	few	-	TGTGCCAGCAGACTCGGACAAGGGTCAAATCAGCCCCAGCATTTT	CASRLGQGSNQPQHF
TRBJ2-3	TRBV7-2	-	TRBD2	TGTGCCAGCAGCTTAAGGGGGCAGCGGGGGGCGCAGTATTTT	CASSLRGQRGAQYF
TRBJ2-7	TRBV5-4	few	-	TGTGCCAGCAGCACGGGTTACGAGCAGTACTTC	CASSTGYEQYF
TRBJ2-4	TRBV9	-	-	TGTGCCAGCAGCGTAGGTAGTGGTTTAGCCAAAAACATTCAGTACTTC	CASSVGSGLAKNIQYF
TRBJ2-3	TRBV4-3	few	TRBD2	TGCGCCAGCAGCCAAGAAGCGACTAGCGGGAGCCACGGCACAGATACGCAGTATTTT	CASSQEATSGSHGTDTQYF
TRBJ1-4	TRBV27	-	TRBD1	TGTGCCAGCAGGAATACAGGGGGCGGTGAAAAACTGTTTTTT	CASRNTGGGEKLFF
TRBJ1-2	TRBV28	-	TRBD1	TGTGCCAGCAGCCACTCGACAGGGGGCGCGGATGGCTACACCTTC	CASSHSTGGADGYTF
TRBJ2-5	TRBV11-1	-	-	TGTGCCAGCAGCGCATTTGGGGCGAAAGTCCAAGAGACCCAGTACTTC	CASSAFGAKVQETQYF
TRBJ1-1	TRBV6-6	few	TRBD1	TGTGCCAGCAGTTACACCAGGACAGGGGTGGCCACTGAAGCTTTCTTT	CASSYTRTGVATEAFF
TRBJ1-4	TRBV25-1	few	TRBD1	TGTGCCAGCAGTGAATCCGGGACAGAGAATGAAAAACTGTTTTTT	CASSESGTENEKLFF
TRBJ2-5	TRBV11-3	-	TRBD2	TGTGCCAGCAGCTTATCGGTGGGTACTAGCGGGAGGGCCAAGGAGACCCAGTACTTC	CASSLSVGTSGRAKETQYF
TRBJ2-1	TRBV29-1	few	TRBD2	TGCAGCGTTTCTACTAGAAGCGGGGCCTCCTACAATGAGCAGTTCTTC	CSVSTRSGASYNEQFF
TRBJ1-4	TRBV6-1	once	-	TGTGCCAGCAGTTTCCAGACAGGTCGTAATGAAAAACTGTTTTTT	CASSFQTGRNEKLFF
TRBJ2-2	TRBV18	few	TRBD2	TGTGCCAGCTCACCACGGCTAGCGGGAAACGCCGGGGAGCTGTTTTTT	CASSPRLAGNAGELFF
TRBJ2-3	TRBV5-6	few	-	TGTGCCAGCAGCTTGTTCTGGGGGGAGCACGCAGATACGCAGTATTTT	CASSLFWGEHADTQYF
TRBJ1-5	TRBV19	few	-	TGTGCCAGTAGGGAAGGAGGGGACAATCAGCCCCAGCATTTT	CASREGGDNQPQHF
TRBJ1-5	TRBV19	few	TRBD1	TGTGCCAGTAGCTCCTGGGACAGGGAGGTTCAGCCCCAGCATTTT	CASSSWDREVQPQHF
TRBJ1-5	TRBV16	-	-	TGTGCCAGCAGCCACGCACAGGGCCCACAGCCCCAGCATTTT	CASSHAQGPQPQHF
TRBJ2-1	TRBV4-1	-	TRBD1	TGCGCCAGCAGCCTCTCCGGGACAGGGTACAATGAGCAGTTCTTC	CASSLSGTGYNEQFF
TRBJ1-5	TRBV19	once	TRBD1	TGTGCCAGTAGGCCACAGGGGCTTGGGGGGAATCAGCCCCAGCATTTT	CASRPQGLGGNQPQHF
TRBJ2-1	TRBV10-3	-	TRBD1	TGTGCCATCAGTACCGACAGGGGAACCTACAATGAGCAGTTCTTC	CAISTDRGTYNEQFF
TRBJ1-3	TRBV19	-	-	TGTGCCAGTAGTTCAAGGAGGGAGTCTGGAAACACCATATATTTT	CASSSRRESGNTIYF
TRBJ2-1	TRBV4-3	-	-	TGCGCCAGCCAAGGGGACAATGAGCAGTTCTTC	CASQGDNEQFF
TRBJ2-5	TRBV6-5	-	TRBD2	TGTGCCAGCAGTTACTTTCTAGCGGGCCTCCAAGAGACCCAGTACTTC	CASSYFLAGLQETQYF
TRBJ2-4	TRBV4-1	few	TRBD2	TGCGCCAGCAGCCAACCAACTAGCGGGACAAAAAACATTCAGTACTTC	CASSQPTSGTKNIQYF
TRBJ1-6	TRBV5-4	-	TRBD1	TGTGCCAGCAGCCCCGGACAGGGATCGACGACAAGTTCACCCCTCCACTTT	CASSPGQGSTTSSPLHF
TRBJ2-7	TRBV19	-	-	TGTGCCAGTAGTCCCCGGGAGCGGGACGAGCAGTACTTC	CASSPRERDEQYF
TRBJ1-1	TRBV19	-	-	TGTGCCAGTACCCCTAACGGACAGCGGAACACTGAAGCTTTCTTT	CASTPNGQRNTEAFF
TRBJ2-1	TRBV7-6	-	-	TGTGCCAGCAGCTTAGCGGGAGCTTCCTACAATGAGCAGTTCTTC	CASSLAGASYNEQFF
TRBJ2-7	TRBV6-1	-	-	TGTGCCAGCAGTGAAGGGGGAGGGGGGGCCTACGAGCAGTACTTC	CASSEGGGGAYEQYF
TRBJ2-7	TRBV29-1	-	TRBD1	TGCAGCGTTGCCCGGGGACAGGGCTACGAGCAGTACTTC	CSVARGQGYEQYF
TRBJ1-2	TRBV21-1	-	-	TGTGCCAGCAACCAGGGGGTCGACGGCTACACCTTC	CASNQGVDGYTF
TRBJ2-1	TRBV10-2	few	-	TGCGCCAGCAATCTAGCTGACTACAATGAGCAGTTCTTC	CASNLADYNEQFF
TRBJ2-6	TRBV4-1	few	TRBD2	TGCGCCAGCAGCCGCGGACTAGCGGGGCCCTCTGGGGCCAACGTCCTGACTTTC	CASSRGLAGPSGANVLTF
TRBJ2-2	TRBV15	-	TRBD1	TGTGCCACCGATGACAGGGGACGCACCGGGGAGCTGTTTTTT	CATDDRGRTGELFF
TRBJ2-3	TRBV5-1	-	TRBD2	TGCGCCAGCAGCTGGACTAGCGGAGGGGGCACAGATACGCAGTATTTT	CASSWTSGGGTDTQYF
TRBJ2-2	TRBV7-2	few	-	TGTGCCAGCAGCACCGGTTCAGGGATAAGAACCGGGGAGCTGTTTTTT	CASSTGSGIRTGELFF
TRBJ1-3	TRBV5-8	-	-	TGTGCCAGCAGCTCTGTAGATAGCTCTGGAAACACCATATATTTT	CASSSVDSSGNTIYF
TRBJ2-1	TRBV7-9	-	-	TGTGCCAGCAGCCTCCGGACTGCCTGGGATGAGCAGTTCTTC	CASSLRTAWDEQFF
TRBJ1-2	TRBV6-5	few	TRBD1	TGTGCCAGCAGGCGGACAGGGGAGGTCTATGGCTACACCTTC	CASRRTGEVYGYTF
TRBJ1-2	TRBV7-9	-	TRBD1	TGTTCCATAACAGGGGACTTTAACTATGGCTACACCTTC	CSITGDFNYGYTF
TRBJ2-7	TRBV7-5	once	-	TGTGCCAGAAGCAAACCGGGACTAGCGGCCTACGAGCAGTACTTC	CARSKPGLAAYEQYF
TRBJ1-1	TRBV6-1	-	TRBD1	TGTGCCAGCGAAGATTTGGGACAGTTGAACACTGAAGCTTTCTTT	CASEDLGQLNTEAFF
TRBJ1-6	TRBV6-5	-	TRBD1	TGTGCCAGCAGTCAGGACAGGGATTCACCCCTCCACTTT	CASSQDRDSPLHF
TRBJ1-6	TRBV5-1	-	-	TGCGCCAGCAGCTTGGCCCAGAGGTCCGGGATCTCCAATTCACCCCTCCACTTT	CASSLAQRSGISNSPLHF
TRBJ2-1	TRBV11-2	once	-	TGTGCCAGCAGCTCGCCAACAGGTTACAATGAGCAGTTCTTC	CASSSPTGYNEQFF